This T cell receptor beta chain was documented in a study of identical twins. Study-wide findings and caveats: Zero-insertion results could be subject to partial confounding by invariant MAIT and iNKT cells. Model-predicted out-of-frame TCR alpha sharing fell below observed values in monozygotic twins. Twins shared out-of-frame alpha sequences with excess low generation probability.

The table lists this clonotype with a few counts. The antigen is unknown. Germline trimming cut 2 bases from V and 7 bases from J; bases unmatched to any gene: 4. This CDR3 is 13 amino acids long. Germline CDR1 LGHDT, CDR2 YNNKEL (reference sequence). MiXCR, applied by TCRdb to the 5' RACE reads, yields one record per CDR3 protein. The table records 400,000 or so distinct CDR3 sequences, 9% of them present only once. Sequenced sample: naive T cells sorted from blood. The TCR sequence derives from a woman aged 45-65 years in good health. The chain employs TRBV3-1 and TRBJ1-1, with 7 bases identical to TRBD1. CDR3 residues: CASSQPGQYEAFF. The CDR3 DNA is TGTGCCAGCAGCCAACCGGGACAGTATGAAGCTTTCTTT.